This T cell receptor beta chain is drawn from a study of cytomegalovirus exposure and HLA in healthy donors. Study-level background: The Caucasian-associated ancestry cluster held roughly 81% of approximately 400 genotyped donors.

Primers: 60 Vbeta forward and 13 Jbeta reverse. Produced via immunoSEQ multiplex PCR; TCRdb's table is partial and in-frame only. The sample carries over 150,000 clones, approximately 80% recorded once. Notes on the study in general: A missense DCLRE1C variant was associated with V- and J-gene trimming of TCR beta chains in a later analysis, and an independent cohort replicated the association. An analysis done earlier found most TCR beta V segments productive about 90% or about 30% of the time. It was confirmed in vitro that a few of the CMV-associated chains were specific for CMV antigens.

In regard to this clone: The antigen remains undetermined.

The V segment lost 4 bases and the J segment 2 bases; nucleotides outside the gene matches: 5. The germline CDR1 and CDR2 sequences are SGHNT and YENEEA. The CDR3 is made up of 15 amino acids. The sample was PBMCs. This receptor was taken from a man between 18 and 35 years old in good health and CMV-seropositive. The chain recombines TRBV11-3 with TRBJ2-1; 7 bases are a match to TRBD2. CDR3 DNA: TGTGCCAGCAGCTCCGGCGGGACTACCTACAATGAGCAGTTCTTC. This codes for CASSSGGTTYNEQFF. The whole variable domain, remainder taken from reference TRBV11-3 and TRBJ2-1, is EAGVVQSPRYKIIEKKQPVAFWCNPISGHNTLYWYLQNLGQGPELLIRYENEEAVDDSQLPKDRFSAERLKGVDSTLKIQPAELGDSAVYLCASSSGGTTYNEQFFGPGTRLTVL.